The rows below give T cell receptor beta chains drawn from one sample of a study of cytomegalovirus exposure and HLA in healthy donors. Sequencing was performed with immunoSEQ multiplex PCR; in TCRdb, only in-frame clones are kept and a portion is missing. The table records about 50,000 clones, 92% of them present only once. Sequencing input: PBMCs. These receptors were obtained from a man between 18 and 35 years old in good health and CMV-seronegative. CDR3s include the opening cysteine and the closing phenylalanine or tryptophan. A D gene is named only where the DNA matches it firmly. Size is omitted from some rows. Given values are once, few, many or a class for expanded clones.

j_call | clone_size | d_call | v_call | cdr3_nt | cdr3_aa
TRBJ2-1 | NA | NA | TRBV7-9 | TGTGCCAGCAGCTTAGCCCCTGTGGGCGCTAACAATGAGCAGTTCTTC | CASSLAPVGANNEQFF
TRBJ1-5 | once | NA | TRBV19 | TGTGCCAGTACCAGACATAGCAATCAGCCCCAGCATTTT | CASTRHSNQPQHF
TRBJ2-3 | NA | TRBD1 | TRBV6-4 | TGTGCCAGCAGCGAGACAGGGACGACAGATACGCAGTATTTT | CASSETGTTDTQYF
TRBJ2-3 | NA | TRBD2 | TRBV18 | TGTGCCAGCTCACCTAGTAGCGGGACAGATACGCAGTATTTT | CASSPSSGTDTQYF
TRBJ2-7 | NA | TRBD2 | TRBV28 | TGTGCCAGCCTATCCCTAGGGCGGGAGACCGAGCAGTACTTC | CASLSLGRETEQYF
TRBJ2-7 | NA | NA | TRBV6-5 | TGTGCCAGCAGTTACTCAAGGAGCTCCTACGAGCAGTACTTC | CASSYSRSSYEQYF
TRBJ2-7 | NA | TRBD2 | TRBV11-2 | TGTGCCAGCAGCTTAGGATTGCGACTAGCGGGAGGCTACGAGCAGTACTTC | CASSLGLRLAGGYEQYF
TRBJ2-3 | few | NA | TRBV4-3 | TGCGCCAGCAGCCAAGAAGTTAGCGCGGACACAGATACGCAGTATTTT | CASSQEVSADTDTQYF
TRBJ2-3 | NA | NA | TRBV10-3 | TGTGCCATCAGTGAGTACAGGGATAGGGGCACAGATACGCAGTATTTT | CAISEYRDRGTDTQYF
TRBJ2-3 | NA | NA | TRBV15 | TGTGCCACCAGCAGAGGCGGGAAACTCACAGATACGCAGTATTTT | CATSRGGKLTDTQYF
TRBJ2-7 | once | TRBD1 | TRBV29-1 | TGCAGCGTGGGACAGGACTCCTACGAGCAGTACTTC | CSVGQDSYEQYF
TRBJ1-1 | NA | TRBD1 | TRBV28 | TGTGCCAGCAGTTTATGGGGGACAGGGGGCACTGAAGCTTTCTTT | CASSLWGTGGTEAFF
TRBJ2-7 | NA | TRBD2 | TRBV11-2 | TGTGCCAGCAGCGGACGGACTAGCGGGACTTTCCACGAGCAGTACTTC | CASSGRTSGTFHEQYF
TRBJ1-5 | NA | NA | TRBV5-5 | TGTGCCAGCAGCTTGGAGAAGGGACTAAATCAGCCCCAGCATTTT | CASSLEKGLNQPQHF
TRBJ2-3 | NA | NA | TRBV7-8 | TGTGCCAGCAGCAATTTTCAGGGCACAGATACGCAGTATTTT | CASSNFQGTDTQYF
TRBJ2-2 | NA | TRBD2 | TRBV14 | TGTGCCAGCAGCTTCCGACTAGCGGGGGAGCTGTTTTTT | CASSFRLAGELFF
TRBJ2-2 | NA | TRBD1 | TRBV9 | TGTGCCAGCAGCCCCGGGGACAGCTCCACCGGGGAGCTGTTTTTT | CASSPGDSSTGELFF
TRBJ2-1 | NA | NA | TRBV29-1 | TGCAGCGTTGAGGGGGCGGGTACCAAGTACAATGAGCAGTTCTTC | CSVEGAGTKYNEQFF
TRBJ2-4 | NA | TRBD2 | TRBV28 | TGTGCCAGCAGTTTCGGACTAGTCGGAAACATTCAGTACTTC | CASSFGLVGNIQYF
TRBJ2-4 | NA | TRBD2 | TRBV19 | TGTGCCAGTAGTAGGTCCACCGGGACTAGCGGGAGGGAAAGAAACATTCAGTACTTC | CASSRSTGTSGRERNIQYF
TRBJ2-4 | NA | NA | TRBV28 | TGTGCCAGCAGTCCACCTGCTACCACAGGGAACATTCAGTACTTC | CASSPPATTGNIQYF
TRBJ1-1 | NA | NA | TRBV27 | TGTGCCAGCAGCATCTCCAGGGACTTAAACACTGAAGCTTTCTTT | CASSISRDLNTEAFF
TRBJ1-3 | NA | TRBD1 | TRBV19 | TGTGCCAGTAGGCCCAGGGGGTCTCTTGGAAACACCATATATTTT | CASRPRGSLGNTIYF
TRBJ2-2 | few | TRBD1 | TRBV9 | TGTGCCAGCAGCGTAGAGGGACAGGGTAGTATTTCCGGGGAGCTGTTTTTT | CASSVEGQGSISGELFF
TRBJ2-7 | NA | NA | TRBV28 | TGTGCCACTCCGAGTATTTCTAAACCTCCTTCCTCCTACGAGCAGTACTTC | CATPSISKPPSSYEQYF
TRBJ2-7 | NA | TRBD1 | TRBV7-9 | TGTGCCAGCAGCTTAGGACAGGGGGTTAACTACGAGCAGTACTTC | CASSLGQGVNYEQYF
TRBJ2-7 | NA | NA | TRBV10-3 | TGTGCCATCAATCAGGGCCCCACCTACGAGCAGTACTTC | CAINQGPTYEQYF
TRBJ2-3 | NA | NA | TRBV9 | TGTGCCAGCAGCTGGGGGCAAGATACGCAGTATTTT | CASSWGQDTQYF
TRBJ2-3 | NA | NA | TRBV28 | TGTGCCAGCAGTTCCCGAGGTCTAACCGATACGCAGTATTTT | CASSSRGLTDTQYF
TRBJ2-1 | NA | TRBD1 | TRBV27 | TGTGCCAGCAGTTCGGGACAGGGGGCGATTCTCGCCAATGAGCAGTTCTTC | CASSSGQGAILANEQFF
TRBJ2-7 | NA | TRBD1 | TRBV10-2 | TGCGCCAGCACCTCAGGGGGTAGCGAGCAGTACTTC | CASTSGGSEQYF
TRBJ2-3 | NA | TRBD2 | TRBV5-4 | TGTGCCAGCAGGCATAGCGGGAGGGGTGGTGGGGATACGCAGTATTTT | CASRHSGRGGGDTQYF
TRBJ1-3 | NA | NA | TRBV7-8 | TGTGCCAGCAGCTTAGAGACAGACGGAAACACCATATATTTT | CASSLETDGNTIYF
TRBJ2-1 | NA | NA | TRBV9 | TGTGCCAGCAGCGTAGGATCTTCGGGAGTCCATGAGCAGTTCTTC | CASSVGSSGVHEQFF
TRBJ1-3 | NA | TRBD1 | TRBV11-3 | TGTGCCAGCAGCTCCAGGCGGGACAGGCCAAGGGCCGGAAACACCATATATTTT | CASSSRRDRPRAGNTIYF
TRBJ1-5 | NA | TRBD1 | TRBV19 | TGTGCCAGCAATTCCGGGACAGGGGGCGGTCAGCCCCAGCATTTT | CASNSGTGGGQPQHF
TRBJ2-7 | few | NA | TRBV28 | TGTGCCAGCAGCGTTCCCCCTACGCACGAGCAGTACTTC | CASSVPPTHEQYF
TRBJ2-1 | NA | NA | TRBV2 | TGTGCCAGCAGTGCAGGTTCGCCTGAGCAGTTCTTC | CASSAGSPEQFF
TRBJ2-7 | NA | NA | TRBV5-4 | TGTGCCAGCAGCGTACAGGGCTACGAGCAGTACTTC | CASSVQGYEQYF
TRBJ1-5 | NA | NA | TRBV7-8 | TGTGCCAGCAGCTTAGGCAGGGATAGCAATCAGCCCCAGCATTTT | CASSLGRDSNQPQHF
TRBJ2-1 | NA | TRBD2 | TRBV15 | TGTGCCACCAGCAGAATAGGACTAGCGGGAGGGAATGAGCAGTTCTTC | CATSRIGLAGGNEQFF
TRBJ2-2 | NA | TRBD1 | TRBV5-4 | TGTGCCAGCAGCCTCACCGGACAGGGGAAGACCGGGGAGCTGTTTTTT | CASSLTGQGKTGELFF
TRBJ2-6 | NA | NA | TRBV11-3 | TGTGCCAGCAAGCCGGAGGGGACAGCTTACTCTGGGGCCAACGTCCTGACTTTC | CASKPEGTAYSGANVLTF
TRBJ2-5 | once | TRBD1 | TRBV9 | TGTGCCAGCAGCCTGGGACAGGGAAAAGAGACCCAGTACTTC | CASSLGQGKETQYF
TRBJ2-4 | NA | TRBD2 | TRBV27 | TGTGCCAGCAGTCGTTCTCCTAGCGGGGGGGATAAAAGAGGCATTCAGTACTTC | CASSRSPSGGDKRGIQYF
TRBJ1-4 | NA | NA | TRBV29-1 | TGCAGCGCCTCCACTTCAACTAATGAAAAACTGTTTTTT | CSASTSTNEKLFF
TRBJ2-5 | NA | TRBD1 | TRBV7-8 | TGTGCCAGCAGCCTCGACAGGGAAAAGACCCAGTACTTC | CASSLDREKTQYF